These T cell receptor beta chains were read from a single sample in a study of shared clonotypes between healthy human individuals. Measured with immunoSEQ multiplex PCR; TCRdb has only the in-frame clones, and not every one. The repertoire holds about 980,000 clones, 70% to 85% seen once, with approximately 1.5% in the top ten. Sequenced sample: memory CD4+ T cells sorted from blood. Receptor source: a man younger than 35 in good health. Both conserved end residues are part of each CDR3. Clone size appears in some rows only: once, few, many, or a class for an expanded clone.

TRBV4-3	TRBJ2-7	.	CASSQRTGGSDEQYF
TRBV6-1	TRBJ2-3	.	CASHLGLRTDTQYF
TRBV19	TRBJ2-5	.	CASSIGEGLTQYF
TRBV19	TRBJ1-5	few	CASSSTGKGQPQHF
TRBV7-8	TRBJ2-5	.	CASSPRSGRGQETQYF
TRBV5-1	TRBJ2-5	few	CASSLEGQGETQYF
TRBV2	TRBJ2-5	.	CASRGAGAYQETQYF
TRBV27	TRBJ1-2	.	CASSPGQRNYGYTF
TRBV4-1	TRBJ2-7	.	CASSQAGLAGGMTYEQYF
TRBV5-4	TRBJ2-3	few	CASQDAGGRAADTQYF
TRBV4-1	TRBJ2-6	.	CASSQIRDRGRLSGANVLTF
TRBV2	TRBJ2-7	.	CASRDPGNEQYF
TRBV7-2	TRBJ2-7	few	CASSLEVAVEQYF
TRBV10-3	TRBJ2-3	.	CAISESKGQDGTDTQYF
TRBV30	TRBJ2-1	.	CAWSSGVVPNEQFF
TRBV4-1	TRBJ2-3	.	CASSQDYSNTQYF
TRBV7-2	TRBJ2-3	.	CASSLGLAGGGTDTQYF
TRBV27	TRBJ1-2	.	CASSPGGNYGYTF
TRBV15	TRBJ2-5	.	CATSRDRGQQETQYF
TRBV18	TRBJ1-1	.	CASSIQQGAGTEAFF
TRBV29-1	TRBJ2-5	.	CSGDEGGPSGVWEKETQYF
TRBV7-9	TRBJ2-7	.	CASSPGTGNTYEQYF
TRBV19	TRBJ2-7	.	CASKTGQGAYEQYF
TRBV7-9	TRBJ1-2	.	CASSPRMQPNYGYTF
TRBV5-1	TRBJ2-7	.	CASSPDGNYEQYF
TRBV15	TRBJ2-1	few	CATSRASSVDEQFF
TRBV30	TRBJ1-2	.	CAWSDWGLGYTF
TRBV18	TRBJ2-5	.	CASSPYGNQETQYF
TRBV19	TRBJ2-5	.	CASSNRGAQETQYF
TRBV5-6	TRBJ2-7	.	CASSSVGHSYEQYF
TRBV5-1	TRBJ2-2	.	CASSFAFGVVGELFF
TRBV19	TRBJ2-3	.	CASTATGGAVTDTQYF
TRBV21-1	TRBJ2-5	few	CASSKSGRGQETQYF
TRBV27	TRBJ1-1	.	CASSYRVSDTEAFF
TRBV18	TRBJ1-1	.	CASSPLTGYTEAFF
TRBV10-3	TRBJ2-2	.	CAINPGLAGDGELFF
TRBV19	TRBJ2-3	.	CASSIVDTQYF